Listed below are T cell receptor beta chains from one sample, sequenced in a study of T cell repertoires in cytomegalovirus infection. TCRdb analysed the reads with MiXCR anew, one entry per CDR3 protein. The sample carries hundreds of thousands of distinct CDR3 sequences, approximately 30% recorded once. The sample was PBMCs. These receptors all come from a human donor in good health (CMV status not recorded). Some clones in this sample may be carry-over from other donors' samples. CDR3s include the opening cysteine and the closing phenylalanine or tryptophan. The D gene is left open where the match is weak. Expanded clones get a size class; other rows say once, few or many, or leave the size out.

NA | NA | TRBJ2-5 | TRBV29-1 | CSVGGPGETQYF | TGCAGCGTTGGCGGGCCCGGGGAGACCCAGTACTTC
NA | TRBD1 | TRBJ1-5 | TRBV20-1 | CSAGGQGGNQPQHF | TGCAGTGCTGGCGGACAGGGTGGCAATCAGCCCCAGCATTTT
few | NA | TRBJ2-6 | TRBV23-1 | CASSHHGRRRSSGANVLTF | TGCGCCAGCAGTCACCACGGACGGCGCCGAAGCTCTGGGGCCAACGTCCTGACTTTC
few | NA | TRBJ2-2 | TRBV6-1 | CASQIAGELFF | TGTGCCAGTCAAATTGCCGGGGAGCTGTTTTTT
NA | NA | TRBJ2-1 | TRBV4-1 | CASSQPGRKYNEQFF | TGCGCCAGCAGCCAGCCGGGACGGAAATACAATGAGCAGTTCTTC
many | TRBD1 | TRBJ2-7 | TRBV20-1 | CSAPPGTGGFEQYF | TGCAGTGCCCCTCCCGGGACAGGTGGTTTCGAGCAGTACTTC
NA | NA | TRBJ2-1 | TRBV6-5 | CASSYSGWGDEQFF | TGTGCCAGCAGTTACTCAGGTTGGGGGGATGAGCAGTTCTTC
NA | NA | TRBJ2-5 | TRBV6-2/TRBV6-3 | CASSTQGPQETQYF | TGTGCCAGCAGTACTCAGGGGCCCCAAGAGACCCAGTACTTC
NA | NA | TRBJ2-2 | TRBV6-2/TRBV6-3 | CASSQGPGELFF | TGTGCCAGCAGTCAGGGGCCCGGGGAGCTGTTTTTT
many | TRBD2 | TRBJ2-3 | TRBV12-3/TRBV12-4 | CASSQGLGPDTQYF | TGTGCCAGCAGTCAGGGACTAGGCCCAGATACGCAGTATTTT
many | NA | TRBJ1-5 | TRBV12-3/TRBV12-4 | CASSLTGQPNQPQHF | TGTGCCAGCAGTCTAACGGGACAACCCAATCAGCCCCAGCATTTT
many | TRBD2 | TRBJ2-7 | TRBV7-8 | CASSLDQAGGREQYF | TGTGCCAGCAGCTTAGATCAAGCGGGGGGGCGCGAGCAGTACTTC
NA | NA | TRBJ1-5 | TRBV12-3/TRBV12-4 | CASSFKGGQPQHF | TGTGCCAGCAGTTTTAAGGGCGGGCAGCCCCAGCATTTT
many | NA | TRBJ2-3 | TRBV11-2 | CASSYGPNILADTQYF | TGTGCCAGCAGCTACGGGCCAAACATCCTCGCAGATACGCAGTATTTT
NA | TRBD1 | TRBJ2-7 | TRBV6-2/TRBV6-3 | CASRRGTGLHEQYF | TGTGCCAGCAGGAGGGGGACAGGACTCCACGAGCAGTACTTC
many | TRBD1 | TRBJ1-4 | TRBV7-9 | CASRSPGQLNEKLFF | TGTGCCAGCAGATCGCCGGGACAGCTAAATGAAAAACTGTTTTTT
NA | TRBD1 | TRBJ2-7 | TRBV3-1 | CASSQTGQGIHEQYF | TGTGCCAGCAGCCAAACCGGACAGGGGATCCACGAGCAGTACTTC
NA | TRBD1 | TRBJ2-1 | TRBV5-1 | CASSFEGAGNEQFF | TGCGCCAGCAGCTTCGAGGGGGCGGGCAATGAGCAGTTCTTC
few | NA | TRBJ2-3 | TRBV5-1 | CASSLGTSHYLTDTQYF | TGCGCCAGCAGCTTGGGAACTAGCCACTACCTCACAGATACGCAGTATTTT
few | NA | TRBJ2-3 | TRBV29-1 | CSVGGQLLTDTQYF | TGCAGCGTGGGGGGACAGCTACTCACAGATACGCAGTATTTT
few | TRBD1 | TRBJ2-7 | TRBV10-3 | CAISDGQGIYEQYF | TGTGCCATCAGTGACGGACAGGGGATTTACGAGCAGTACTTC
once | NA | TRBJ2-1 | TRBV7-3 | CASSPDRVVGNEQFF | TGTGCCAGCAGCCCGGACCGGGTGGTGGGAAATGAGCAGTTCTTC
NA | NA | TRBJ2-2 | TRBV6-1 | CASRGGHSNTGELFF | TGTGCCAGCAGAGGTGGCCACTCGAACACCGGGGAGCTGTTTTTT
few | TRBD1 | TRBJ1-5 | TRBV19 | CASETGTGAYQPQHF | TGTGCCAGTGAGACAGGGACAGGAGCTTATCAGCCCCAGCATTTT
NA | TRBD2 | TRBJ2-1 | TRBV12-3/TRBV12-4 | CASTGTTRESSYNEQFF | TGTGCCAGCACCGGGACTACCAGGGAGAGCTCCTACAATGAGCAGTTCTTC
NA | TRBD1 | TRBJ2-7 | TRBV6-6 | CASSPLRDRDDQYF | TGTGCCAGCAGTCCGCTCCGGGACAGGGACGACCAGTACTTC
many | TRBD1 | TRBJ1-1 | TRBV7-6 | CASSVSTGATEAFF | TGTGCCAGCAGCGTTTCGACAGGGGCAACTGAAGCTTTCTTT
few | NA | TRBJ2-1 | TRBV27 | CASSFYWGTSYNEQFF | TGTGCCAGCAGCTTTTATTGGGGTACTTCCTACAATGAGCAGTTCTTC
NA | NA | TRBJ1-2 | TRBV6-6 | CASSYSKVISYTF | TGTGCCAGCAGTTACTCGAAAGTAATCAGCTACACCTTC
few | TRBD2 | TRBJ2-1 | TRBV29-1 | CSVEEGRGVYNEQFF | TGCAGCGTTGAAGAGGGGCGGGGGGTCTACAATGAGCAGTTCTTC
few | TRBD2 | TRBJ2-5 | TRBV20-1 | CSAPGAGTRKETQYF | TGCAGTGCGCCGGGGGCCGGGACTAGAAAAGAGACCCAGTACTTC
many | NA | TRBJ2-3 | TRBV6-2/TRBV6-3 | CASSDRTGTDTQYF | TGTGCCAGCAGTGACCGGACAGGCACAGATACGCAGTATTTT
NA | NA | TRBJ2-4 | TRBV7-2 | CASSLATGNIQYF | TGTGCCAGCAGCTTAGCGACAGGAAACATTCAGTACTTC
once | NA | TRBJ2-7 | TRBV5-1 | CASSLYSSGEQYF | TGCGCCAGCAGCTTGTATTCTTCCGGGGAGCAGTACTTC
many | NA | TRBJ2-7 | TRBV11-2 | CASSFFTSSYEQYF | TGTGCCAGCAGCTTCTTCACGTCCTCCTACGAGCAGTACTTC
NA | NA | TRBJ1-1 | TRBV5-1 | CASSTYRVNTEAFF | TGCGCCAGCAGTACCTACAGGGTGAACACTGAAGCTTTCTTT
NA | TRBD2 | TRBJ2-1 | TRBV18 | CASSPLGLAFYNEQFF | TGTGCCAGCTCACCACTTGGACTAGCGTTCTACAATGAGCAGTTCTTC
few | NA | TRBJ2-5 | TRBV11-2 | CASSFKEGWQETQYF | TGTGCCAGCAGCTTTAAGGAGGGGTGGCAAGAGACCCAGTACTTC
NA | NA | TRBJ1-6 | TRBV7-8 | CASSLAPGQVNSPLHF | TGTGCCAGCAGCTTAGCCCCAGGGCAGGTCAATTCACCCCTCCACTTT
many | NA | TRBJ1-5 | TRBV7-2 | CASSRGALWGNQPQHF | TGTGCCAGCAGCCGAGGGGCACTGTGGGGCAATCAGCCCCAGCATTTT
NA | TRBD2 | TRBJ2-7 | TRBV6-5 | CASARLAGLQVHEQYF | TGTGCCAGCGCGAGACTAGCGGGGCTTCAGGTCCACGAGCAGTACTTC
NA | NA | TRBJ1-1 | TRBV30 | CVGAQTEAFF | TGCGTGGGGGCTCAGACTGAAGCTTTCTTT
many | NA | TRBJ2-7 | TRBV12-3/TRBV12-4 | CASSFGSGRNEQYF | TGTGCCAGCAGTTTCGGATCCGGCCGAAACGAGCAGTACTTC
NA | TRBD1 | TRBJ1-6 | TRBV5-6 | CASRLRDRTNSPLHF | TGTGCCAGCCGCTTAAGGGACAGGACAAATTCACCCCTCCACTTT
NA | TRBD1 | TRBJ2-7 | TRBV25-1 | CASTGQGASYEQYF | TGTGCCAGCACCGGACAGGGGGCCTCCTACGAGCAGTACTTC
NA | NA | TRBJ2-7 | TRBV19 | CASSMQSSYEQYF | TGTGCCAGTAGTATGCAGAGCTCCTACGAGCAGTACTTC
few | NA | TRBJ1-5 | TRBV6-2/TRBV6-3 | CASSSSPDRPTHNQPQHF | TGTGCCAGCAGTTCATCCCCGGACAGACCGACTCACAATCAGCCCCAGCATTTT
few | NA | TRBJ2-7 | TRBV12-3/TRBV12-4 | CASSRQVGDSYEQYF | TGTGCCAGCAGTCGCCAGGTCGGGGATTCCTACGAGCAGTACTTC
many | NA | TRBJ1-1 | TRBV7-2 | CASSFFGELGEAFF | TGTGCCAGCAGCTTTTTTGGGGAGTTGGGTGAAGCTTTCTTT
many | TRBD2 | TRBJ2-1 | TRBV7-2 | CASRQRGGSYNEQFF | TGTGCCAGCAGACAGCGGGGGGGCTCCTACAATGAGCAGTTCTTC
NA | NA | TRBJ1-5 | TRBV10-2 | CASSGGGNSRGNQPQHF | TGCGCCAGCAGTGGGGGGGGGAACAGCCGAGGCAATCAGCCCCAGCATTTT